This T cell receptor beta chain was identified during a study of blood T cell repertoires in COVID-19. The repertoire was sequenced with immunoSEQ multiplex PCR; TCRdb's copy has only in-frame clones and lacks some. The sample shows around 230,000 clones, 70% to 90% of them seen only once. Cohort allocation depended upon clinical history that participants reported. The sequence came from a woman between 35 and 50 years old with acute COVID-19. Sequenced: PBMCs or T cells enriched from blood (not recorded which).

This CDR3 is CASSSGSRGGRNNEQFF. The DNA for the CDR3 is TGTGCCAGCAGCTCGGGAAGTCGGGGGGGAAGAAACAATGAGCAGTTCTTC. The V and J genes are TRBV5-4 and TRBJ2-1, with 8 bases matching TRBD2. Germline-derived CDR1 and CDR2 are SGHNT and YYREEE (reference sequence). The CDR3 is made up of 17 amino acids. After removal of 3 bases from V and 5 bases from J, the junction contained 13 bases not matched to a gene.